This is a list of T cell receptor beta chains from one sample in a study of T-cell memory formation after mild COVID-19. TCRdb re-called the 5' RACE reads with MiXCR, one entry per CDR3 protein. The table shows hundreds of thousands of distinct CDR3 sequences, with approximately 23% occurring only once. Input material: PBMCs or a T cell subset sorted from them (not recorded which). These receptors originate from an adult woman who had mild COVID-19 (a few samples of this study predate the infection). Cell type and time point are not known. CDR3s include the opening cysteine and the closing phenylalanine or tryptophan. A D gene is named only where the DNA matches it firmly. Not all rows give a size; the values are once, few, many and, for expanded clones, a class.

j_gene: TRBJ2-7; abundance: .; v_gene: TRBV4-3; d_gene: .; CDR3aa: CASSQDWRDGEQYF; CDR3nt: TGCGCCAGCAGCCAAGATTGGCGGGACGGCGAGCAGTACTTC
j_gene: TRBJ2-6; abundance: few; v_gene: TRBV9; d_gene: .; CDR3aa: CASSLRDGDYSGANVLTF; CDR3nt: TGTGCCAGCAGCCTAAGGGACGGAGATTACTCTGGGGCCAACGTCCTGACTTTC
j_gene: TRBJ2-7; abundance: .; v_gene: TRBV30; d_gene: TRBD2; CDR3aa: CAWSVGTSGSNEQYF; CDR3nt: TGTGCCTGGAGTGTAGGGACTAGCGGGAGTAACGAGCAGTACTTC
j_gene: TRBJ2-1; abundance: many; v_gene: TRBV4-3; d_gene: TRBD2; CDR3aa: CASSQDLTSGRAGSYNEQFF; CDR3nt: TGCGCCAGCAGCCAAGATTTGACTAGCGGGAGGGCCGGCTCCTACAATGAGCAGTTCTTC
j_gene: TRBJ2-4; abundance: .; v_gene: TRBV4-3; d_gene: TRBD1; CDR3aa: CASSQENRGANIKYF; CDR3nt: TGCGCCAGCAGCCAAGAGAACAGGGGCGCGAACATTAAGTACTTC
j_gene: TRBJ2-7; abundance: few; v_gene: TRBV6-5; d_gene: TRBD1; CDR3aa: CASSYSSWGRGNYEQYF; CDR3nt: TGTGCCAGCAGTTACTCCTCCTGGGGCAGGGGGAACTACGAGCAGTACTTC
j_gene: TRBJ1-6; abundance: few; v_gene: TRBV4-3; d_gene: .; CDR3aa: CASSQEYNGRSPLHF; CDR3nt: TGCGCCAGCAGCCAAGAGTACAACGGCCGTTCACCCCTCCACTTT
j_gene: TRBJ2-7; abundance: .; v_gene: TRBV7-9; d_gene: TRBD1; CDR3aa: CASTHVRGPLAYEQYF; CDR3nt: TGTGCCAGCACCCACGTCAGGGGGCCACTGGCCTACGAGCAGTACTTC
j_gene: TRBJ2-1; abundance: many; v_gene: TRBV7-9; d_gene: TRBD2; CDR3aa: CASSLGLASYNEQFF; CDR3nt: TGTGCCAGCAGCTTAGGACTAGCCTCCTACAATGAGCAGTTCTTC
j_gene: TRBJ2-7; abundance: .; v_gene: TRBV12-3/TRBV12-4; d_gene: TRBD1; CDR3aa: CASRSDRAYEQYF; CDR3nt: TGTGCCAGCCGATCCGACAGGGCCTACGAGCAGTACTTC
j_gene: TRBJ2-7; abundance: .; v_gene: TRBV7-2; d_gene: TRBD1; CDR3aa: CASSIATGGFYEQYF; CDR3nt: TGTGCCAGCAGCATTGCGACAGGGGGCTTTTACGAGCAGTACTTC
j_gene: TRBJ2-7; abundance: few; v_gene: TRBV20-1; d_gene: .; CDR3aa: CSAEGVRGSYEQYF; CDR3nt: TGCAGTGCTGAGGGGGTCAGGGGCTCCTACGAGCAGTACTTC
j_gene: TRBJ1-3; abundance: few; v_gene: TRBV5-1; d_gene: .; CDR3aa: CASSPWPLQTSGNTIYF; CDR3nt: TGCGCCAGCAGCCCCTGGCCCCTACAGACCTCTGGAAACACCATATATTTT
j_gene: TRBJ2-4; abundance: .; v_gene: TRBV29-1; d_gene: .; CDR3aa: CSVDAELAKNIQYF; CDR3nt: TGCAGCGTTGATGCGGAATTAGCCAAAAACATTCAGTACTTC
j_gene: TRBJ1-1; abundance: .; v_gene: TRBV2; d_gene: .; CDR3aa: CATQGLRGGTEAFF; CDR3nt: TGTGCCACCCAGGGACTGAGGGGTGGCACTGAAGCTTTCTTT
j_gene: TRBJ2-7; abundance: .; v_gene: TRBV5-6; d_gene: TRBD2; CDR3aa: CASSFGTTYEQYF; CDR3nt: TGTGCCAGCAGCTTCGGGACTACCTACGAGCAGTACTTC
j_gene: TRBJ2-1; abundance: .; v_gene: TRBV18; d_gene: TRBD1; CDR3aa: CASSRTRDRGLNEQFF; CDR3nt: TGTGCCAGCTCAAGAACCCGGGACAGGGGTTTGAATGAGCAGTTCTTC
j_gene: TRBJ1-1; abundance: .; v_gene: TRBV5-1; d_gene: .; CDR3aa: CASSYASGTGTEAFF; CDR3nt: TGCGCCAGCAGCTACGCTTCCGGGACCGGAACTGAAGCTTTCTTT
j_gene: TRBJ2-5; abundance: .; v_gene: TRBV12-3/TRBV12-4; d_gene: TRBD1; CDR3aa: CASRTGRRETQYF; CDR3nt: TGTGCCAGCAGGACAGGGCGTCGAGAGACCCAGTACTTC
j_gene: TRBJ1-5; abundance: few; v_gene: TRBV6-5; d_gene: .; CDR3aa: CASAARGGNQPQHF; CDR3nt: TGTGCCAGCGCCGCGAGGGGGGGCAATCAGCCCCAGCATTTT
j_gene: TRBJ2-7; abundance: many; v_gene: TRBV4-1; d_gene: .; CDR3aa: CASSHDKGTYEQYF; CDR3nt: TGCGCCAGCAGCCATGATAAAGGGACCTACGAGCAGTACTTC
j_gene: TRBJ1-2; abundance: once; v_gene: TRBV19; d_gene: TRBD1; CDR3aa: CASSILSTGEFGGYTF; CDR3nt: TGTGCCAGTAGTATCCTTTCCACAGGGGAATTCGGCGGCTACACCTTC
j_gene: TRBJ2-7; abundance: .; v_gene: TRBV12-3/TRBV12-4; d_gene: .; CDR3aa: CASSLAAEATYEQYF; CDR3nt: TGTGCCAGCAGTCTCGCGGCCGAGGCAACCTACGAGCAGTACTTC
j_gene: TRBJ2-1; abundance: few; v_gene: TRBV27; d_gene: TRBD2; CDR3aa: CALSTSGGLDEQFF; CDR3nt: TGTGCCTTATCGACTAGCGGGGGGCTAGATGAGCAGTTCTTC
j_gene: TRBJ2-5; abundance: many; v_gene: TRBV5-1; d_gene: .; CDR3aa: CASSERTDQETQYF; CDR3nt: TGCGCCAGCAGCGAGAGGACAGACCAAGAGACCCAGTACTTC
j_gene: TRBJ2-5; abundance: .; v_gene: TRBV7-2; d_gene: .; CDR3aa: CASSSTVQETQYF; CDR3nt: TGTGCCAGCAGCTCGACAGTCCAAGAGACCCAGTACTTC
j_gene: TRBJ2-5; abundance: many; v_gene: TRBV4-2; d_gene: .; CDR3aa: CASSQGFSRGASQETQYF; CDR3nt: TGTGCCAGCAGCCAAGGCTTTTCTCGCGGAGCCTCACAAGAGACCCAGTACTTC
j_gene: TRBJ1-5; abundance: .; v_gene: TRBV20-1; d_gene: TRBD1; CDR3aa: CSAAGQGPGNQPQHF; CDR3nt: TGCAGTGCCGCGGGACAGGGCCCGGGGAATCAGCCCCAGCATTTT
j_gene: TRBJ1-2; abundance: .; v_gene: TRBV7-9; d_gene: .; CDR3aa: CASSLEKGSGYTF; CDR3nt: TGTGCCAGCAGCTTAGAAAAGGGGAGCGGCTACACCTTC
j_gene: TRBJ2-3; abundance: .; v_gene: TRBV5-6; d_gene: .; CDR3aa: CASSFREADTQYF; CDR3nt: TGTGCCAGCAGCTTCAGGGAGGCAGATACGCAGTATTTT
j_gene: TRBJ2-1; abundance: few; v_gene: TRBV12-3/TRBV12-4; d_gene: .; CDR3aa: CASSLSWGNNEQFF; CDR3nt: TGTGCCAGCAGTTTAAGCTGGGGGAACAATGAGCAGTTCTTC
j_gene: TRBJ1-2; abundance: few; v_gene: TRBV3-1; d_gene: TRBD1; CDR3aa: CASSYTTGQMIYGYTF; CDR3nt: TGTGCCAGCAGCTACACCACGGGACAGATGATCTATGGCTACACCTTC
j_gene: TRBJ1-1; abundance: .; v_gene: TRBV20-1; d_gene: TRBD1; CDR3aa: CSARDRDRAGVAFF; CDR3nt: TGCAGTGCTAGAGATCGGGACAGGGCCGGGGTAGCTTTCTTT
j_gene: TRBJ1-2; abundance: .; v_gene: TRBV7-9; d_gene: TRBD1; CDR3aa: CASRPEGAHGYTF; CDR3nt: TGTGCCAGCAGACCCGAGGGGGCCCATGGCTACACCTTC
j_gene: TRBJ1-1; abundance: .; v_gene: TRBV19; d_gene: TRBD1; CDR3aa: CASLGTGDTEAFF; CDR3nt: TGTGCCAGTCTCGGGACAGGGGACACTGAAGCTTTCTTT
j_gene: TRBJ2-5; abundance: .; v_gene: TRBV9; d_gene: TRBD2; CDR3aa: CASSVGKAGGAQETQYF; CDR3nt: TGTGCCAGCAGCGTAGGGAAAGCGGGAGGGGCTCAAGAGACCCAGTACTTC
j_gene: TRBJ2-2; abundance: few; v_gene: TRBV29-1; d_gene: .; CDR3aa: CSVVQVSGELFF; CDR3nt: TGCAGCGTTGTACAGGTATCCGGGGAGCTGTTTTTT
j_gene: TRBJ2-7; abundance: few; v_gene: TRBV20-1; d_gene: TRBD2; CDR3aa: CSARGGLAGVYEQYF; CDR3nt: TGCAGTGCTAGAGGGGGACTAGCGGGGGTCTACGAGCAGTACTTC
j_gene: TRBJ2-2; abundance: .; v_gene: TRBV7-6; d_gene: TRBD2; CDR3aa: CASSPGLALWTGELFF; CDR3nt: TGTGCCAGCAGCCCTGGACTAGCCCTGTGGACCGGGGAGCTGTTTTTT
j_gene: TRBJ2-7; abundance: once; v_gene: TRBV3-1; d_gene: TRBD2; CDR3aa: CASSLIAGQGEQYF; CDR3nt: TGTGCCAGCAGCCTAATAGCGGGTCAAGGGGAGCAGTACTTC
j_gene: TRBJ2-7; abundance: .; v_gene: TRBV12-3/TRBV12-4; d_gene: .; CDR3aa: CASRFSGEQYF; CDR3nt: TGTGCCAGCAGGTTTAGCGGCGAGCAGTACTTC
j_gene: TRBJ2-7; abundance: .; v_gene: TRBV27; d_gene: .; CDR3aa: CASSPADSALESYEQYF; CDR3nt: TGTGCCAGCAGTCCCGCCGACAGCGCCTTGGAGAGCTACGAGCAGTACTTC
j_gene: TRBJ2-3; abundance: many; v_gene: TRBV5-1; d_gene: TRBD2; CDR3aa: CASSLTSGTDTQYF; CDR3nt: TGCGCCAGCAGCTTGACTAGCGGCACAGATACGCAGTATTTT
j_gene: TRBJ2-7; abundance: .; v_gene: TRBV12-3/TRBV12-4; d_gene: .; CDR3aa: CASTKTEYEQYF; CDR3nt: TGTGCCAGCACCAAGACAGAATACGAGCAGTACTTC
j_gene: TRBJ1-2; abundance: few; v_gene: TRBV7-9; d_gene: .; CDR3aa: CASTLGEGSSSGYTF; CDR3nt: TGTGCCAGCACCCTAGGTGAGGGTTCATCGTCAGGCTACACCTTC
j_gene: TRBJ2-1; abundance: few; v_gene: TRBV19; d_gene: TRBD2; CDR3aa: CASSIGLAGLNEQFF; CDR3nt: TGTGCCAGTAGTATAGGACTAGCGGGACTGAATGAGCAGTTCTTC